This TCR beta chain was sequenced for a study of Graves' ophthalmopathy and Graves' hyperthyroidism. The wider study: Peripheral blood sampling preceded any treatment and occurred at initial diagnosis. Overall study findings and caveats: An approximately 83% specificity and just under 90% sensitivity were achieved by a 13-signature model that separated ophthalmopathy from stable hyperthyroidism.

This clonotype was seen repeatedly, ten times or more. What it binds is unknown. Hyperthyroidism cases were recent diagnoses of under 2 months' duration in people aged 18 to 65. Out of about 11 ml of fresh peripheral blood, PBMCs were obtained. V was pared by 11 bases and J by 5 bases, with 18 bases between. The CDR3 runs 13 residues. Germline CDR1 ENHRY, CDR2 SYGVKD. RNA transcripts were the source from which TCR beta CDR3 regions were amplified. Scientists carried out first-round RT-PCR using HTBI primers and then a second-round multiplex PCR. Each CDR3 protein gets one entry after TCRdb re-called the multiplex PCR reads with MiXCR. The repertoire holds 400,000 to 450,000 distinct CDR3 sequences, with under 25% as singletons.

Sequencing input: peripheral blood. This chain uses TRBV10-3 with TRBJ1-2; D is undetermined. The clonotype was recovered from a woman aged 18-30 years with stable Graves' hyperthyroidism. CDR3 sequence (DNA): TGTGCCGTCAATCAGTACTCAGGTTATGGCTACACCTTC. Protein sequence: CAVNQYSGYGYTF.